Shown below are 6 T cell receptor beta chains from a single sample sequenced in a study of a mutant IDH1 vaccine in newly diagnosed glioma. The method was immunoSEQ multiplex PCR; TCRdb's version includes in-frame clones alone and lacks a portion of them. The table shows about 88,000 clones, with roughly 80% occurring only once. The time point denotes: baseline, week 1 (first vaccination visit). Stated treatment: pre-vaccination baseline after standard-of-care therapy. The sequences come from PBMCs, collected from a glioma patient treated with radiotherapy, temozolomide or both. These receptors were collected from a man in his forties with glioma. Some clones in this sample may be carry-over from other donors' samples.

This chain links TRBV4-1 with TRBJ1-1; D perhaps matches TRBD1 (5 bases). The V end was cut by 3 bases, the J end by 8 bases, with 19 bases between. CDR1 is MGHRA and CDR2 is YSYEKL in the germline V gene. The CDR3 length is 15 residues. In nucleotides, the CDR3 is TGCGCCAGCAGCCAGGCGGCGGGGCTGCGCGGCGAAGCTTTCTTT. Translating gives CASSQAAGLRGEAFF.

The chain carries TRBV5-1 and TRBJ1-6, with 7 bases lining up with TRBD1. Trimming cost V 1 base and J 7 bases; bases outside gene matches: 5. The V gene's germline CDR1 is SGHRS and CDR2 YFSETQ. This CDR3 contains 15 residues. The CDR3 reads CASSLQGTANSPLHF. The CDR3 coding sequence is TGCGCCAGCAGCTTGCAAGGGACAGCCAATTCACCCCTCCACTTT.

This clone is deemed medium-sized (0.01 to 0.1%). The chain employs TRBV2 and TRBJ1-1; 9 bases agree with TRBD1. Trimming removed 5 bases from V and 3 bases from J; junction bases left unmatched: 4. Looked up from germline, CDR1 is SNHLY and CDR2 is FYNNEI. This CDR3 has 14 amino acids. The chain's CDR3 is CASSTGGPYTEAFF. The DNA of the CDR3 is TGTGCCAGCAGTACAGGGGGCCCGTACACTGAAGCTTTCTTT.

For the CDR3, the DNA is TGTGCCAGCAGCCCGCTTGGGGGGTCTGGAAACACCATATATTTT. It is translated as CASSPLGGSGNTIYF. The rearrangement uses TRBV5-5 and TRBJ1-3, with D perhaps matching TRBD1 (5 bases). Germline V gene sequence: CDR1 SGHKS, CDR2 YYEKEE (reference sequence). The germline V and J ends were trimmed by 4 bases and 1 base, with 12 bases remaining between them. The CDR3 covers 15 residues.

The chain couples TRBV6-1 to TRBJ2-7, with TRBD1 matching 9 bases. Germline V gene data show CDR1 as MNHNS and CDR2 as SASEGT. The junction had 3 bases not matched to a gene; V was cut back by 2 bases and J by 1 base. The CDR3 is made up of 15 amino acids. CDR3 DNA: TGTGCCAGCAGTGAACTGGGGACAGGGTCCTACGAGCAGTACTTC. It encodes CASSELGTGSYEQYF.

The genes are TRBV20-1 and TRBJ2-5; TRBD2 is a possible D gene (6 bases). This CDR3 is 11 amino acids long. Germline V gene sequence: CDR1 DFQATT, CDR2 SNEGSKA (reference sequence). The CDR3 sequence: CSLTRQETQYF. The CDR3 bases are TGCAGCCTGACTAGACAAGAGACCCAGTACTTC.